This T cell receptor beta chain was sequenced for a study of tumor-infiltrating lymphocytes in primary liver carcinoma. Study details: Roughly 3.5 to 8 million productive TCRbeta reads came from each sample, comparable across tissue types.

The V gene's germline CDR1 is SGHDT and CDR2 YYEEEE. The CDR3 loop spans 14 amino acids. Unmatched junction bases numbered 8, after V lost 5 bases and J lost 5 bases. Co-extracted RNA and DNA came from about 19-30 mg of unsorted bulk tissue. The researchers produced TCR beta cDNA from around 0.5 ug total RNA with a constant-region primer. Each TCR beta library was derived from three nested multiplex PCR rounds that employed slightly modified ARM-PCR. TRBV1-TRBV30 forward primers paired with a C-beta reverse primer drove the first two PCR rounds, ten to eleven cycles each. One entry per CDR3 protein results from TCRdb running MiXCR on the multiplex PCR reads. The repertoire holds more than 100,000 distinct CDR3 sequences, 65% to 75% seen once, with 8.1% in the top ten.

The sequence was obtained from an older woman with primary liver carcinoma and hepatitis B virus infection. The sequenced sample consisted of tumor-adjacent normal liver tissue. The gene calls are TRBV5-6 and TRBJ2-5; the match to TRBD1 covers 8 bases. The CDR3 reads CASSSGRGLETQYF. CDR3 coding DNA: TGTGCCAGCAGTTCGGGCAGGGGGCTGGAGACCCAGTACTTC.